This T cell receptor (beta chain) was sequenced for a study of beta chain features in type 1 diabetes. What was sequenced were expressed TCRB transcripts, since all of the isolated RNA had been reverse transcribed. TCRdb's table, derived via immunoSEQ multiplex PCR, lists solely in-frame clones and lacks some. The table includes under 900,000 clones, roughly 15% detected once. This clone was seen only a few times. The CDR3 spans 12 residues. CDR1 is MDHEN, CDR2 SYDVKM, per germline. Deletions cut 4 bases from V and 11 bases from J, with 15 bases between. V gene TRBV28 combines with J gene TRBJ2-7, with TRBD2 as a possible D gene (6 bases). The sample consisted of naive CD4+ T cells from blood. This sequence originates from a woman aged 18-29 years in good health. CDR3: CASSSSSVFEYF. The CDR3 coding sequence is TGTGCCAGCAGTTCATCTAGCGTCTTTGAGTACTTC.